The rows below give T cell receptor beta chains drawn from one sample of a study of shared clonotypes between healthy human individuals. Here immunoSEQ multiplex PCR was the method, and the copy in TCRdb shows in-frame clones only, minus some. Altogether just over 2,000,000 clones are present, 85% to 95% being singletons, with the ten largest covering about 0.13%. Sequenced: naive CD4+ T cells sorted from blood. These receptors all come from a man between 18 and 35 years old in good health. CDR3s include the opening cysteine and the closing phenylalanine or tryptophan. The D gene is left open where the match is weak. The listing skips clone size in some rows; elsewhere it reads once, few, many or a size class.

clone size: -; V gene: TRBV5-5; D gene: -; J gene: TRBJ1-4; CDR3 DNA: TGTGCCAGCAGCCCGGCGGGACACGCAAATGAAAAACTGTTTTTT; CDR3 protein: CASSPAGHANEKLFF
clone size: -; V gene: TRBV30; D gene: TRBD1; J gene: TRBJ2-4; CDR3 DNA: TGTGCCTGGAGTGTAGGGACAGGGACTGCCAAAAACATTCAGTACTTC; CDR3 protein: CAWSVGTGTAKNIQYF
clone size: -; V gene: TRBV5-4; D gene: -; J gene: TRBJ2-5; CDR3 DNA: TGTGCCAGCAGCTCGACAGAGGCAGAGACCCAGTACTTC; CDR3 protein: CASSSTEAETQYF
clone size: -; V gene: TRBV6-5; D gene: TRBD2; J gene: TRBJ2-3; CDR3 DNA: TGTGCCAGCAGAACTAGCGGAACTAGCACAGATACGCAGTATTTT; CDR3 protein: CASRTSGTSTDTQYF
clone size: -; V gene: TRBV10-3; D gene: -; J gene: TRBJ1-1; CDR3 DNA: TGTGCCATCAGTGAGGGGACGGGGAACACTGAAGCTTTCTTT; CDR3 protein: CAISEGTGNTEAFF
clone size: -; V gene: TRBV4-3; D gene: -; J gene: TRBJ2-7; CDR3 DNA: TGCGCCAGCAGCCAAGATAGGACCCTGAGGCAGTACTTC; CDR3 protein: CASSQDRTLRQYF
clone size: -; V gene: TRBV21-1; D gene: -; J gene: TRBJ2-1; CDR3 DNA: TGTGCCAGCAGCCCTAGGGGGCCCAAGGGCAATGAGCAGTTCTTC; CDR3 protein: CASSPRGPKGNEQFF
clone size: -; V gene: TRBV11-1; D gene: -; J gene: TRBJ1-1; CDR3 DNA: TGTGCCAGCAGTTTCGCTCCGTCTGCTGAAGCTTTCTTT; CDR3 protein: CASSFAPSAEAFF
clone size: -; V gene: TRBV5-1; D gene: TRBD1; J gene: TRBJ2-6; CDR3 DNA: TGCGCCAGCAGCGATCGGACAGGGACCTCTGGGGCCAACGTCCTGACTTTC; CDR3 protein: CASSDRTGTSGANVLTF
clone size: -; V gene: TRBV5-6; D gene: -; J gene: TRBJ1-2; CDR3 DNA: TGTGCCAGCAGCTTACCGGGACCCTATGGCTACACCTTC; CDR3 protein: CASSLPGPYGYTF
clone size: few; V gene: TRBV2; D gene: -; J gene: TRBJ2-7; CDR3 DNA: TGTGCCAGCAGTCCCACCTACGAGCAGTACTTC; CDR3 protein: CASSPTYEQYF
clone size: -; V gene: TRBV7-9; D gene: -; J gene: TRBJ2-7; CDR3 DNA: TGTGCCAGCAGCTTATCCGGGACGGCCTCCTACGAGCAGTACTTC; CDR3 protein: CASSLSGTASYEQYF
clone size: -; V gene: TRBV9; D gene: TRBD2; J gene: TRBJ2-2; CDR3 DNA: TGTGCCAGCAGCCCTACGATTAGACTAGCGGAGAACACCGGGGAGCTGTTCTTT; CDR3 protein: CASSPTIRLAENTGELFF
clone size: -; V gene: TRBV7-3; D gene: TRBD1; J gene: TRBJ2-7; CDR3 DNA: TGTGCCAGCAGCACCAAGGGACAGGGATACGAGCAGTACTTC; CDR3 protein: CASSTKGQGYEQYF
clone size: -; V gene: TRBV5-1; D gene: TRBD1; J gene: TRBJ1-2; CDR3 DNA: TGCGCCAGCAGCTTGGCCACAGGGGCGGATGGCTACACCTTC; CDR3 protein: CASSLATGADGYTF
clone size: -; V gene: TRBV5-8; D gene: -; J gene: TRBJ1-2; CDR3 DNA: TGTGCCAGCACCCGGACAGACCTACGCTATGGCTACACCTTC; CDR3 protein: CASTRTDLRYGYTF
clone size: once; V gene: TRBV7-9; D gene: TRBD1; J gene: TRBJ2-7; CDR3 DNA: TGTGCCAGCAGTGATTCCGGGACAGGGAGCTCCTACGAGCAGTACTTC; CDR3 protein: CASSDSGTGSSYEQYF
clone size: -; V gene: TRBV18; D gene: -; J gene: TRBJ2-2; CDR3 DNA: TGTGCCAGCTCACCTCCGTACAGAGAGAACACCGGGGAGCTGTTTTTT; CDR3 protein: CASSPPYRENTGELFF
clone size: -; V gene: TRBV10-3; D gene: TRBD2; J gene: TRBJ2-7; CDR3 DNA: TGTGCCATCAAACTAGCGGGGGGCTACGAGCAGTACTTC; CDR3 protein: CAIKLAGGYEQYF
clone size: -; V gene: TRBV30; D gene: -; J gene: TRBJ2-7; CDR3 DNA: TGTGCCTGGAGTAGAGGGGGGGTGATGAACGAGCAGTACTTC; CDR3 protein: CAWSRGGVMNEQYF
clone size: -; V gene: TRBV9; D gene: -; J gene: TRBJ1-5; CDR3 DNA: TGTGCCAGCAGCACTCGGGACCTTAGCAATCAGCCCCAGCATTTT; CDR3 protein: CASSTRDLSNQPQHF
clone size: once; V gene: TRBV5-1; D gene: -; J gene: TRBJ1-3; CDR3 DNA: TGCGCCAGCAGTCGGGCCCCAGGCTCTGGAAACACCATATATTTT; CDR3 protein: CASSRAPGSGNTIYF
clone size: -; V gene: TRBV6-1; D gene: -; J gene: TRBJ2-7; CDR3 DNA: TGTGCCAGCAGTTGGGACTTTTTGAGCTACGAGCAGTACTTC; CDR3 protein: CASSWDFLSYEQYF
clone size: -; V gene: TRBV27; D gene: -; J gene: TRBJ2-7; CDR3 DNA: TGTGCCAGCAGTTTATACGGAGACTACGAGCAGTACTTC; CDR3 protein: CASSLYGDYEQYF
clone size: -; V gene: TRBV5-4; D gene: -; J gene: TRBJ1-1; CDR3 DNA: TGTGCCAGCAGCTTGGTTGACAGCGGTGAAGCTTTCTTT; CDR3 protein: CASSLVDSGEAFF
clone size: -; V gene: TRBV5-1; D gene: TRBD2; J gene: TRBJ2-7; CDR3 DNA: TGCGCCAGCAGCTTGGGCGAAGGGAGGGCCTACGAGCAGTACTTC; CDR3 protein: CASSLGEGRAYEQYF
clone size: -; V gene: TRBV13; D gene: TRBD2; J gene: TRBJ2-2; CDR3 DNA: TGTGCCAGCAGCCCGTCGCGGGAGGCCCAGAACACCGGGGAGCTGTTTTTT; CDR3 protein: CASSPSREAQNTGELFF
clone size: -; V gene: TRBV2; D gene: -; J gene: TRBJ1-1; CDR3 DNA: TGTGCCAGCAGTCTCCGGGACAATTCCTTCTTT; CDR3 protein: CASSLRDNSFF
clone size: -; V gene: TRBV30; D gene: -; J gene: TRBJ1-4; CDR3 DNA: TGTGCCTGGAGTGGGGATGAAAAACTGTTTTTT; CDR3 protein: CAWSGDEKLFF
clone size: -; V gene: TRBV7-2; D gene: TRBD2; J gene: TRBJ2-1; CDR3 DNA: TGTGCCAGCAGCTTAGATTGGACTAGCGGGTCGAATGAGCAGTTCTTC; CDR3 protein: CASSLDWTSGSNEQFF
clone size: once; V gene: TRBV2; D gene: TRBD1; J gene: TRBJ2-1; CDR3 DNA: TGTGCCAGCAGTGAATCAGGACAGGGGTTGAATGAGCAGTTCTTC; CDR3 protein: CASSESGQGLNEQFF
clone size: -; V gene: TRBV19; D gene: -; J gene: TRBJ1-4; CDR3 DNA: TGTGCCAGTAGTATCCGGGAAAAGGGTCGAGAAAAACTGTTTTTT; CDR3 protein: CASSIREKGREKLFF
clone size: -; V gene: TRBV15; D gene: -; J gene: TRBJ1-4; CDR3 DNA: TGTGCCACCAGCAGCCTTCAAGAGAGGGAAAAACTGTTTTTT; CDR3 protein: CATSSLQEREKLFF
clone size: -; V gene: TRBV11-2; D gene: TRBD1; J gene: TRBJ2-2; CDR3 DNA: TGTGCCAGCAGCATTCGACAGGGCGCCGGGGAGCTGTTTTTT; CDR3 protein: CASSIRQGAGELFF
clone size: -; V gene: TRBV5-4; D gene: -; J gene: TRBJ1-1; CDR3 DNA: TGTGCCAGCAGCTTGGAAGGGAGCGCAGTAGTGAACACTGAAGCTTTCTTT; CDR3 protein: CASSLEGSAVVNTEAFF
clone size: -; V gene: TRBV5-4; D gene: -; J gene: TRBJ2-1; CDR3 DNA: TGTGCCAGCAGCTTGGGGGGCTTGGGCTCCTACAATGAGCAGTTCTTC; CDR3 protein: CASSLGGLGSYNEQFF
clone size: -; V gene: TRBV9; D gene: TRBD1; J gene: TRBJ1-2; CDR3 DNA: TGTGCCAGCAGAGGACAGGGGGTAGGTGGCTACACCTTC; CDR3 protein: CASRGQGVGGYTF
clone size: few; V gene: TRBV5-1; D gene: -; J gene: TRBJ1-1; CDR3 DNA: TGCGCCAGCAGCTCGGGACTCGGGTTCCTCACTGAAGCTTTCTTT; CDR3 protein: CASSSGLGFLTEAFF
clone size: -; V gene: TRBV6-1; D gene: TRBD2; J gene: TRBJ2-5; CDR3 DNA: TGTGCCAGCAGTCTGACTAGCGGGGGGCGAGAGACCCAGTACTTC; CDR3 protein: CASSLTSGGRETQYF
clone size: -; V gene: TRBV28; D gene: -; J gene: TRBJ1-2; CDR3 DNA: TGTGCCAGCAGCCTGGCCTCCGGAGGGGGCTACACCTTC; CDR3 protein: CASSLASGGGYTF
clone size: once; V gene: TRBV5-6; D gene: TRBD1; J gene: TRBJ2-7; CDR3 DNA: TGTGCCAGCAGCTTGTTTGACAGGGACTACGAGCAGTACTTC; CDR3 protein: CASSLFDRDYEQYF
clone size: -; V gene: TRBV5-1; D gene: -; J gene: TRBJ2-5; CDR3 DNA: TGCGCCAGCAGCTTGGTGGCGGGACAACAAGAGACCCAGTACTTC; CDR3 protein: CASSLVAGQQETQYF
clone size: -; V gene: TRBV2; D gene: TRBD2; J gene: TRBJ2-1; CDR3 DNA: TGTGCCAGTGACGGACTAGCTGGGCAGTTCTTC; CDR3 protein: CASDGLAGQFF
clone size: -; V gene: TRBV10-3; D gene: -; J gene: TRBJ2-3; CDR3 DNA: TGTGCCATCAGTGAGACAAGGGCAGGGTTCGCAGATACGCAGTATTTT; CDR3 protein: CAISETRAGFADTQYF
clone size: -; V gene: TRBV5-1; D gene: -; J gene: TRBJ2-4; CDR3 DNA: TGCGCCAGCAGCCTCGACGACAGCCCCAACAAAAACATTCAGTACTTC; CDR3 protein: CASSLDDSPNKNIQYF
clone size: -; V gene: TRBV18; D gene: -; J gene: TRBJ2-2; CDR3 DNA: TGTGCCAGCTCACCACTTTCTCCAGCGTCAAACACCGGGGAGCTGTTTTTT; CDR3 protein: CASSPLSPASNTGELFF
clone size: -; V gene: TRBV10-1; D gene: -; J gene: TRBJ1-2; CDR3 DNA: TGCGCCAGCAGCAGGGACCGAAACTATGGCTACACCTTC; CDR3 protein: CASSRDRNYGYTF
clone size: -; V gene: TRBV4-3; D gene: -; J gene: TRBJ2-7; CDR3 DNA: TGCGCCAGCAGCCTCCAGGCAGTCACCACGGACGAGCAGTACTTC; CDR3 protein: CASSLQAVTTDEQYF
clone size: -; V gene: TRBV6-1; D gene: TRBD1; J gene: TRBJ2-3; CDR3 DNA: TGTGCCAGCAGTGAATGGAGTTTGGGACAGGGATCAGATACGCAGTATTTT; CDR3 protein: CASSEWSLGQGSDTQYF
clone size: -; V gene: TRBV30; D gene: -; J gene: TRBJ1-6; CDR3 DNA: TGTGCCTGGAAGTTAAAGGGGAGTTCACCCCTCCACTTT; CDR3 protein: CAWKLKGSSPLHF
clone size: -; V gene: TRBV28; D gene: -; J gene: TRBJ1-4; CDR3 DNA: TGTGCCAGCAGTTCTCCAGGGTGGAGTGAAGAAAAACTGTTTTTT; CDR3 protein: CASSSPGWSEEKLFF
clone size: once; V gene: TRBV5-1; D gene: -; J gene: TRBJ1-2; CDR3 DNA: TGCGCCAGCAGCTTGGGTGGGGGAAACTATGGCTACACCTTC; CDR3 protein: CASSLGGGNYGYTF
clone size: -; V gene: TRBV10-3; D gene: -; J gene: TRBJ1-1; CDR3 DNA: TGTGCCACCCAAGGGCTCGAGACTGAAGCTTTCTTT; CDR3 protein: CATQGLETEAFF
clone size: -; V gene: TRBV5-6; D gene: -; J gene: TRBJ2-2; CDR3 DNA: TGTGCCAGCAGCCCGGACTACCTTATGGGGGAGCTGTTTTTT; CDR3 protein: CASSPDYLMGELFF